The clone carrying this TCR beta chain occurred a few times. Its antigen remains unidentified. The assay was immunoSEQ multiplex PCR, and TCRdb's table has in-frame clones only and misses some. The sample shows tens of thousands of clones, 50% to 70% of them seen only once. The data stem from a study of tumor-infiltrating lymphocytes in localized non-small cell lung cancer. Study overall: The cohort mixed smokers and never-smokers, several histologies, and some post-neoadjuvant-chemotherapy samples. Resected tumor was paired with non-adjacent uninvolved lung from the same patient. Points from the study as a whole: Each assay used a separate piece of the same tissue. TCR sequencing covered a subset of patients with enough tissue.

Trimming pared 3 bases from V and 4 bases from J, leaving 12 bases between. This CDR3 contains 15 residues. Germline values: CDR1 SGHTA, CDR2 FQGNSA. Material: lung tumor tissue. The rearrangement joins TRBV7-2 to TRBJ1-4; the D gene is possibly TRBD1 (5 bases). The source is a human donor with non-small cell lung cancer. The CDR3 sequence: CASSLRGEFNEKLFF. CDR3 bases: TGTGCCAGCAGCTTGCGGGGGGAGTTTAATGAAAAACTGTTTTTT. Variable domain in full (rest from reference TRBV7-2 and TRBJ1-4): GAGVSQSPSNKVTEKGKDVELRCDPISGHTALYWYRQSLGQGLEFLIYFQGNSAPDKSGLPSDRFSAERTGGSVSTLTIQRTQQEDSAVYLCASSLRGEFNEKLFFGSGTQLSVL.